These 32 T cell receptor beta chains came from one sample sequenced in a study of CD8 T cells in Susac syndrome. Reverse transcription used 0.5 to 1 ug RNA and random hexamers. TCRdb re-called the immunoSEQ multiplex PCR reads through MiXCR, storing one row per CDR3 protein. The sample records just over 150,000 distinct CDR3 sequences, around 95% being singletons. Sequencing input: CD8+ T cells from PBMCs. The receptors come from a human donor with multiple sclerosis.

The chain is built from TRBV13 and TRBJ2-4, with D possibly TRBD1 on 5 matching bases. CDR3 length equals 14 residues. Trimming took off 5 bases at V and 0 bases at J, with 8 bases between the two ends. CDR1 and CDR2 from the germline V gene are PRHDT and FYEKMQ (reference sequence). The CDR3 loop is CASSLRVAKNIQYF. Here the CDR3 DNA reads TGTGCCAGCAGCCTCAGGGTAGCCAAAAACATTCAGTACTTC.

The genes are TRBV29-1 and TRBJ1-2; D is perhaps TRBD1 (6 bases). The CDR3 runs to 13 residues. Germline V gives CDR1 SQVTM, CDR2 ANQGSEA. The V gene lost 6 bases and the J gene lost 3 bases, with 14 bases spanning the gap. DNA of the CDR3: TGCAGCGTCTCAGGGGTGTACGACTATGGCTACACCTTC. It translates to CSVSGVYDYGYTF.

The chain links TRBV6-5 to TRBJ2-7; TRBD1 matches at 7 bases. Germline CDR1 reads MNHEY; CDR2 reads SVGAGI. J gave up 3 bases and V 5 bases, and 4 bases lay outside the gene matches. CDR3 length: 13 amino acids. CDR3 protein: CASSPGQVYEQYF. The CDR3 coding sequence is TGTGCCAGCAGTCCCGGACAGGTCTACGAGCAGTACTTC.

The gene calls are TRBV9 and TRBJ2-7, with D maybe TRBD1 (5 bases). V was trimmed by 0 bases and J by 4 bases, leaving 14 bases between them. CDR3 length: 15 amino acids. The germline V gene encodes CDR1 SGDLS and CDR2 YYNGEE. CDR3 sequence (DNA): TGTGCCAGCAGCGTAGCTGGGCAGGGTCCGTACGAGCAGTACTTC. Translation gives CASSVAGQGPYEQYF.

The chain joins TRBV29-1 to TRBJ2-1; D is perhaps TRBD2 (6 bases). The germline V gene encodes CDR1 SQVTM and CDR2 ANQGSEA. Trimming stripped 5 bases from V and 4 bases from J, with 15 bases between. CDR3 length: 14 residues. For the CDR3, the DNA is TGCAGCGTTCACCCCGGGACTGGATACAATGAGCAGTTCTTC. Translated: CSVHPGTGYNEQFF.

There are a few counts of this clonotype. The V gene is TRBV7-8, the J gene TRBJ2-2; D gene ambiguous. Germline CDR1 reads SGHVS; CDR2 reads FQNEAQ. The ends were cut back, 1 base at V and 1 base at J, with 1 base in the middle. The CDR3 consists of 13 residues. This CDR3 reads CASSLENTGELFF. The CDR3 bases are TGTGCCAGCAGCTTAGAGAACACCGGGGAGCTGTTTTTT.

The chain employs TRBV29-1 and TRBJ1-2; TRBD1 might be the D (5 bases). This CDR3 spans 13 amino acids. Trimming cost V 6 bases and J 3 bases, with 14 bases left between them. Germline V gene data show CDR1 as SQVTM and CDR2 as ANQGSEA. The CDR3 bases are TGCAGCGTCCGATCAGGGAGCCACTATGGCTACACCTTC. It encodes CSVRSGSHYGYTF.

The chain combines TRBV9 with TRBJ2-7; 7 bases line up with TRBD1. The germline V gene encodes CDR1 SGDLS and CDR2 YYNGEE. The length of the CDR3 is 16 residues. The V segment lost 3 bases and the J segment 2 bases; nucleotides outside the gene matches: 11. CDR3 amino acids: CASSAFSRGQPYEQYF. The CDR3 nucleotides are TGTGCCAGCAGCGCTTTCTCCCGGGGACAGCCCTACGAGCAGTACTTC.

As concerns this clonotype: The junction departs from the called germline gene at one end, perhaps through a read error. The chain couples TRBV20-1 to TRBJ1-1; perhaps TRBD1 as D (6 bases). Per germline, CDR1 DFQATT and CDR2 SNEGSKA (reference sequence). This CDR3 comprises 13 residues. The CDR3 protein is CSARGLGGAEALF. The DNA of the CDR3 is TGCAGTGCTAGAGGTCTGGGGGGCGCTGAAGCTCTCTTT.

The genes are TRBV14 and TRBJ1-2; D is unclear. Looked up from germline, CDR1 is SGHDN and CDR2 is FVKESK. The CDR3 sequence is 14 residues long. The V gene lost 1 base and the J gene lost 4 bases, with 10 bases spanning the gap. The CDR3 nucleotides read TGTGCCAGCAGCCAAGCAGGCAGCGGCTATGGCTACACCTTC. As protein: CASSQAGSGYGYTF.

The chain couples TRBV11-2 to TRBJ2-1; D ambiguous. Germline lookup yields CDR1 SGHAT and CDR2 FQNNGV. The CDR3 length is 13 residues. The V end was cut by 5 bases, the J end by 9 bases, with 14 bases between. This CDR3 is CASSLPSTPEQFF. CDR3 DNA sequence: TGTGCCAGCAGCCTCCCGTCGACACCTGAGCAGTTCTTC.

The chain joins TRBV3-1 to TRBJ2-3; D is ambiguous. Germline values: CDR1 LGHDT, CDR2 YNNKEL (reference sequence). CDR3 length: 15 residues. Trimming took 3 bases from V and 4 from J, leaving 14 bases between them. The CDR3 DNA is TGTGCCAGCAGCCACTTCACCGAACGGCCAGATACGCAGTATTTT. Its protein is CASSHFTERPDTQYF.

The chain combines TRBV12-5 with TRBJ2-7, with D hard to call. Trimming cost V 7 bases and J 1 base, with 5 bases left between them. CDR3 length: 11 amino acids. From germline, CDR1 is LGHNT and CDR2 FRNRAP. CDR3 bases: TGTGCTAGTGTTGAGTCCTACGAGCAGTACTTC. Translation: CASVESYEQYF. Filled out from reference TRBV12-5 and TRBJ2-7, the complete variable domain reads DARVTQTPRHKVTEMGQEVTMRCQPILGHNTVFWYRQTMMQGLELLAYFRNRAPLDDSGMPKDRFSAEMPDATLATLKIQPSEPRDSAVYFCASVESYEQYFGPGTRLTVT.

CDR3 region: CASSYGRGNYETQYF. In DNA form, the CDR3 reads TGTGCCAGCAGTTACGGGCGGGGGAATTATGAGACCCAGTACTTC. This chain joins TRBV6-5 and TRBJ2-5; 7 bases line up with TRBD2. CDR1 is MNHEY and CDR2 is SVGAGI in the germline V gene. V lost 2 bases and J lost 5; bases outside the gene matches: 8. The CDR3 spans 15 residues.

The V call is TRBV25-1, the J call TRBJ2-5; the D gene is possibly TRBD1 (6 bases). The V end lost 5 bases, the J end lost 4 bases, and 11 bases lay between the germline ends. The CDR3 covers 13 residues. The germline CDR1 and CDR2 sequences are MGHDK and SYGVNS. DNA of the CDR3: TGTGCCAGCAGTAACCCCAGGGGAGAGACCCAGTACTTC. As protein: CASSNPRGETQYF. The full variable domain, in which reference TRBV25-1 and TRBJ2-5 provide the parts outside the CDR3, is EADIYQTPRYLVIGTGKKITLECSQTMGHDKMYWYQQDPGMELHLIHYSYGVNSTEKGDLSSESTVSRIRTEHFPLTLESARPSHTSQYLCASSNPRGETQYFGPGTRLLVL.

This chain connects TRBV5-1 to TRBJ2-7; weak D call: TRBD1 (6 bases). The CDR3 runs to 16 residues. Germline V gene sequence: CDR1 SGHRS, CDR2 YFSETQ. The V and J ends lost 5 bases and 6 bases respectively, with 24 bases between them. CDR3 sequence reads: CASRSPYRVFFLEQYF. CDR3 sequence (DNA): TGCGCCAGCAGATCGCCCTACAGGGTGTTTTTCCTCGAGCAGTACTTC.

The chain employs TRBV27 and TRBJ2-3; 10 bases are shared with TRBD2. The germline gives CDR1 MNHEY, CDR2 SMNVEV (reference sequence). The J segment lost 2 bases and the V segment lost 5 bases, leaving 16 bases of the junction unmatched. This CDR3 comprises 19 residues. CDR3 amino acids: CASSLNLHLAGGITDTQYF. CDR3 DNA: TGTGCCAGCAGTCTAAATCTACACTTAGCGGGGGGCATCACAGATACGCAGTATTTT.

The V call is TRBV18, the J call TRBJ2-7, with D unclear. With 3 bases removed from V and 1 base from J, the gap between germline ends came to 10 bases. Germline V gene lookup returns CDR1 KGHSH and CDR2 LQKENI. CDR3 length equals 14 residues. In DNA, the CDR3 is TGTGCCAGCTCACCCTCGGAAGGGTCCTACGAGCAGTACTTC. Translation gives CASSPSEGSYEQYF.

V is TRBV12-3 or TRBV12-4 and J is TRBJ2-5; TRBD2 matches at 12 bases. V gave up 1 base and J gave up 3 bases; unmatched junction bases: 6. The CDR3 has 17 residues. The CDR3 loop reads CASSLVLAGGREETQYF. DNA of the CDR3: TGTGCCAGCAGTTTAGTACTAGCGGGGGGCCGGGAAGAGACCCAGTACTTC.

The gene calls are TRBV27 and TRBJ1-1; D not certain. CDR1 is MNHEY and CDR2 is SMNVEV in the germline V gene (reference sequence). The CDR3 has 15 residues. With 2 bases removed from V and 0 bases from J, the gap between germline ends came to 10 bases. The CDR3 sequence is CASSLMGNMNTEAFF. The CDR3 coding sequence is TGTGCCAGCAGTTTAATGGGCAACATGAACACTGAAGCTTTCTTT.

The chain employs TRBV7-9 and TRBJ2-1, with D hard to call. The CDR3 runs to 11 residues. Germline V lookup: CDR1 SEHNR, CDR2 FQNEAQ (reference sequence). V lost 1 base, J lost 12 bases, and 7 bases lay in between. CDR3 sequence (DNA): TGTGCCAGCAGCTTAGGTGCAGGGCAGTTCTTC. It yields the protein CASSLGAGQFF. The entire variable domain, with the rest obtained from reference TRBV7-9 and TRBJ2-1, is as follows: DTGVSQNPRHKITKRGQNVTFRCDPISEHNRLYWYRQTLGQGPEFLTYFQNEAQLEKSRLLSDRFSAERPKGSFSTLEIQRTEQGDSAMYLCASSLGAGQFFGPGTRLTVL.

The rearrangement links TRBV7-2 to TRBJ2-1; D is possibly TRBD2 (5 bases). The CDR3 has 15 amino acids. The germline gives CDR1 SGHTA, CDR2 FQGNSA. Trimming left V 6 bases short and J 2 bases short, with 14 bases between. DNA for the CDR3: TGTGCCAGCAGGGACGGAGGCGGCCCCTACAATGAGCAGTTCTTC. Encoded protein: CASRDGGGPYNEQFF.

This clonotype is a singleton in its sample. The J gene is TRBJ2-7, the V gene TRBV7-2; D is unresolved. Per the germline V gene, CDR1 is SGHTA and CDR2 is FQGNSA. V was trimmed by 1 base and J by 7 bases, leaving 11 bases between them. The CDR3 spans 13 residues. CDR3 sequence (DNA): TGTGCCAGCAGCTTAGATCTTCTATGGGAGCAGTACGTC. The encoded protein is CASSLDLLWEQYV.

The CDR3: CASSLRASGNEQYF. For the CDR3, the DNA is TGTGCCAGCAGCCTTCGGGCCTCGGGGAACGAGCAGTACTTC. The chain links TRBV7-9 to TRBJ2-7, with D maybe TRBD2 (5 bases). The germline V gene encodes CDR1 SEHNR and CDR2 FQNEAQ (reference sequence). With 5 bases removed from V and 5 bases from J, the gap between germline ends came to 16 bases. The CDR3 is made up of 14 amino acids.

This clonotype was detected only a few times. The gene calls are TRBV12-3 or TRBV12-4 and TRBJ2-5; D is ambiguous. V was shortened by 2 bases and J by 2 bases, with 3 bases between the two germline ends. This CDR3 comprises 12 residues. The CDR3: CASSLYQETQYF. CDR3 bases: TGTGCCAGCAGTTTATATCAAGAGACCCAGTACTTC.

This sequence joins TRBV27 and TRBJ1-2; D might be TRBD1 (5 bases). CDR3 length: 15 amino acids. Trimming took off 1 base at V and 1 base at J, with 10 bases between the two ends. Germline loops: CDR1 MNHEY, CDR2 SMNVEV (reference sequence). CDR3 in amino acids: CASSLFWGSNYGYTF. The CDR3 bases are TGTGCCAGCAGTTTATTCTGGGGCAGTAACTATGGCTACACCTTC.

V and J are TRBV30 and TRBJ2-1; a possible D gene is TRBD1 (5 bases). The CDR3 has 13 residues. Per the germline V gene, CDR1 is GTSNPN and CDR2 is SVGIG (reference sequence). Trimming took off 4 bases at V and 4 bases at J, with 11 bases between the two ends. The CDR3 spells CAWTPDTYNEQFF. In DNA, the CDR3 is TGTGCCTGGACGCCGGACACTTACAATGAGCAGTTCTTC.

This chain links TRBV20-1 with TRBJ2-1; 11 bases fit TRBD1. The V segment lost 3 bases and the J segment 7 bases; nucleotides outside the gene matches: 5. Germline V gene sequence: CDR1 DFQATT, CDR2 SNEGSKA (reference sequence). The CDR3 loop spans 14 amino acids. The CDR3 DNA reads TGCAGTGCTAGCCGGGACAGGGGGATAAATGAGCAGTTCTTC. It codes for CSASRDRGINEQFF.

The J gene is TRBJ2-3, the V gene TRBV27, with a possible D match to TRBD2 (6 bases). Germline V CDR1 and CDR2: MNHEY, SMNVEV (reference sequence). Trimming took 8 bases from V and 4 from J, leaving 16 bases between them. The CDR3 is made up of 14 amino acids. The CDR3 nucleotides read TGTGCCAGCTGGGACTGGGGCGACCCAGATACGCAGTATTTT. Translating it yields CASWDWGDPDTQYF.

This clonotype appeared a single time. The V and J genes are TRBV5-1 and TRBJ2-1; the D gene is possibly TRBD1 (6 bases). CDR3 length equals 16 residues. Trimming shortened V by 0 bases and J by 2 bases, and 12 bases separated the two germline ends. CDR1 is SGHRS, CDR2 YFSETQ, per germline. The CDR3 DNA sequence: TGCGCCAGCAGCTTGGACAGGGAGCTGACCTACAATGAGCAGTTCTTC. It codes for CASSLDRELTYNEQFF.

The genes are TRBV23-1 and TRBJ1-1; TRBD1 aligns across 8 bases. TRBV23-1 is an ORF, and what it does is uncertain. V lost 3 bases to trimming and J lost 4 bases; unmatched junction nucleotides: 4. The CDR3 is 14 residues long. Here the CDR3 DNA reads TGCGCCAGCAGTCACCGAACAGGGGGCACTGAAGCTTTCTTT. It is translated as CASSHRTGGTEAFF.

The V gene is TRBV4-1, the J gene TRBJ1-2; the D is unclear. With 1 base removed from V and 5 bases from J, the gap between germline ends came to 11 bases. CDR1 and CDR2 (germline): MGHRA, YSYEKL. The CDR3 length is 14 residues. The DNA of the CDR3 is TGCGCCAGCAGCCAAGTGGCTCGGGAGTATGGCTACACCTTC. This codes for CASSQVAREYGYTF.